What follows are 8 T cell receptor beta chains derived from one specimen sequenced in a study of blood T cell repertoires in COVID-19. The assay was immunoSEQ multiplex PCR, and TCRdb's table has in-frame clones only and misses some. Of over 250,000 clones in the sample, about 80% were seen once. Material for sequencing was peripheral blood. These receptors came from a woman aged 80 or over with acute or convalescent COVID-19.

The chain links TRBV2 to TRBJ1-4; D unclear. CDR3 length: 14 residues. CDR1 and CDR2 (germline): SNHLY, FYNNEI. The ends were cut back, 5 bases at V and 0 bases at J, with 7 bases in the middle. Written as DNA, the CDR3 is TGTGCCAGCAGTAATTATGCAACTAATGAAAAACTGTTTTTT. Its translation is CASSNYATNEKLFF.

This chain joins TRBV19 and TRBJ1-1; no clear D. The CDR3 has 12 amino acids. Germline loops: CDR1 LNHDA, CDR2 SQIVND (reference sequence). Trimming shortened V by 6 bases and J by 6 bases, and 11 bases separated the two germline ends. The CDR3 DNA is TGTGCCAGTAGCGAGGGATTTGCTGAAGCTTTCTTT. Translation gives CASSEGFAEAFF. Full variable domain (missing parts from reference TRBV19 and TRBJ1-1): DGGITQSPKYLFRKEGQNVTLSCEQNLNHDAMYWYRQDPGQGLRLIYYSQIVNDFQKGDIAEGYSVSREKKESFPLTVTSAQKNPTAFYLCASSEGFAEAFFGQGTRLTVV.

The CDR3 bases are TGTGCCAGCAGCTTCTACGAGCAGTACTTC. It is translated as CASSFYEQYF. This chain uses TRBV6-5 with TRBJ2-7; no clear D. The V gene lost 6 bases and the J gene lost 3 bases, with 3 bases spanning the gap. CDR1 is MNHEY and CDR2 is SVGAGI in the germline V gene. This CDR3 region has 10 residues.

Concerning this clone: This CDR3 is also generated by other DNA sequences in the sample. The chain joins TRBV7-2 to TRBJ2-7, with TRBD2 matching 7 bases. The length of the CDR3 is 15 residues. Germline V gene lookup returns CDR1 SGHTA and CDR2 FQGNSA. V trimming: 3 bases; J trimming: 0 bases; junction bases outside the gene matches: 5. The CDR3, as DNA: TGTGCCAGCAGCTTGGGCCTAGCGGTCTCCTACGAGCAGTACTTC. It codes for CASSLGLAVSYEQYF.

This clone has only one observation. The CDR3 is CASSYSNSGLRETQYF. The CDR3, as DNA: TGTGCCAGCAGTTACTCGAACTCCGGACTTCGGGAGACCCAGTACTTC. The chain couples TRBV6-6 to TRBJ2-5; the D gene is possibly TRBD2 (5 bases). Trimming pared 0 bases from V and 5 bases from J, leaving 16 bases between. This CDR3 has 16 residues. The germline V gene encodes CDR1 MNHNY and CDR2 SVGAGI (reference sequence).

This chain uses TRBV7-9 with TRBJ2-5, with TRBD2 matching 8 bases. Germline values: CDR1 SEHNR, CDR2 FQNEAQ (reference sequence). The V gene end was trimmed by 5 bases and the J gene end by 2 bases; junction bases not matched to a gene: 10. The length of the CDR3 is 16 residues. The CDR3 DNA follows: TGTGCCAGCAGCAGAAAACCGGGACTAGGTCAAGAGACCCAGTACTTC. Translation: CASSRKPGLGQETQYF.

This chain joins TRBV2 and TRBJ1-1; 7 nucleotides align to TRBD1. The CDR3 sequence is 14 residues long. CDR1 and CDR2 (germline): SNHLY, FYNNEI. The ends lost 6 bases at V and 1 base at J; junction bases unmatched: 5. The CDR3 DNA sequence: TGTGCCAGCAGGCCGGGACAGCAGAACACTGAAGCTTTCTTT. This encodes CASRPGQQNTEAFF.

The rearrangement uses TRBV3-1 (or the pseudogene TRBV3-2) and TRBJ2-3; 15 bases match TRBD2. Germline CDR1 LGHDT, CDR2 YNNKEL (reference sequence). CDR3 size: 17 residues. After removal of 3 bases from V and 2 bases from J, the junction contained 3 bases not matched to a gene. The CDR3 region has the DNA TGTGCCAGCAGCCATGGGACTAGCGGGGGGATCACAGATACGCAGTATTTT. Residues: CASSHGTSGGITDTQYF.